This record looks at one T cell receptor (beta chain) sequence and its context. Its specific antigen is unknown. Base quality data are lacking; no much larger clone is found one base away. CDR1 SGHNT and CDR2 YYREEE were looked up in the germline V gene (reference sequence). Trimming removed 2 bases from V and 11 bases from J, leaving 16 bases between the germline ends. The CDR3 holds 13 amino acids from the cysteine to the phenylalanine. The only DNA kept is the CDR3, 39 bases in frame from the first base. A MiSeq instrument was used for deep resolution sequencing, which targeted depths ranging from 1 in 1 million up to 1 in 200,000 T cells, with coverage averaging 10x for each clonotype. TCR beta libraries were generated with the immunoSEQ hsTCRB Kit. The paper's processing steps were these. Data were analyzed with ImmunoSEQ Data Assistant and ImmunoSEQ Analyzer, with V, D and J genes assigned per IMGT definitions. Clonality, which ranges from 0 to 1, was calculated by subtracting the normalized Shannon entropy of productive rearrangement frequencies from one. Only overrepresented clonotypes making up at least 0.05% of the repertoire of each patient were included in the public clonotype analysis. Fewer than 15 age-matched healthy donor repertoires from immuneACCESS served as clonality controls. As stored in TCRdb, this immuneACCESS dataset retains in-frame rearrangements with V and J assigned. A fraction of the clones does not appear; measured against another copy, unresolved V genes explain less than half of the discrepancy, and the remainder lacks a known reason. Clone size and V and J calls were adopted from that table, with D and trimming inferred from the DNA. The sample table contains about 300,000 clones; only one count was recorded for 76% of them. The ten largest make up about 5.3% of the sample.

The time point label on this specimen signifies: progressive disease on ibrutinib. Approximately 2 micrograms of genomic DNA were extracted from cryopreserved PBMCs for TCR beta library preparation. Longitudinal blood samples from CLL patients receiving ibrutinib monotherapy were subjected to high-throughput TCR beta sequencing. The patients took part in an open-label, single-center phase 2 trial of ibrutinib monotherapy. These data come from a study of cytotoxic CD8 clonotypes in ibrutinib-treated CLL (dated by TCRdb to the early 2020s). Describing the broader study: In this cohort, about 16 patients were treatment-naive and ten to twelve were relapsed/refractory, while around 18 had unmutated IGHV. Responses were partial in roughly 25 patients and complete in 2; after median around 65 months follow-up, roughly 15 stayed in remission and approximately 12 progressed. Response samples were obtained after a median of roughly 13 months of treatment, with a range of roughly 6 to 36 months. Samples averaged approximately 250,000 productive templates and around 91,000 productive rearrangements. Of the 85 to 95 participants in the trial, roughly 25 had longitudinal samples available. Cryopreserved peripheral blood mononuclear cells were obtained prior to treatment, at the time of response, and at either disease progression or sustained remission. All remission and progressive disease samples were collected while patients were still receiving ibrutinib.

Beyond this particular receptor, the publication reports: Sustained-remission and progressing patients did not have matched sampling times, and lymph node repertoires were not examined. Baseline clonality exceeded that of age-matched healthy donors and correlated strongly with circulating CD8+ T-cell counts. An increase in clonality was observed at ibrutinib response, with clonality remaining stable during sustained remission and falling back toward baseline at progression. Public clonotypes were rare and either contracted or stayed stable during treatment, and the rise in clonality at ibrutinib response reflected the expansion of private clonotypes.

The starting material was PBMCs, obtained at disease progression, from a patient treated with ibrutinib. The sequence was obtained from a human donor with chronic lymphocytic leukemia. The sequence is built from TRBV5-4 and TRBJ1-2, with the D gene not clear enough to name. The CDR3 protein sequence reads: CASSLIGERLYTF. The nucleotides read TGTGCCAGCAGCTTAATTGGGGAGCGCTTGTACACCTTC.